The 17 T cell receptor beta chains in this list originate from one sample, sequenced in a study of T-cell reconstitution after alpha-beta-depleted transplantation in children. A TCRbeta library incorporating unique molecular identifiers was prepared. TCRdb re-called the PCR reads with MiXCR, one entry per CDR3 protein. This sample carries 45,000 to 60,000 distinct CDR3 sequences, 40% to 60% of them seen once, and the ten largest clones take approximately 38%. Sequencing was performed on peripheral blood, taken before TCRalphabeta/CD19-depleted stem cell transplant. These receptors were collected from a boy under three years old with SCID, due to receive a stem cell transplant.

The CDR3 coding sequence is TGTGCCACTAACTCCTACAGACTGCTCACTGAAGCTTTCTTT. It is translated as CATNSYRLLTEAFF. The V gene is TRBV28, the J gene TRBJ1-1; no reliable D call. The CDR3 spans 14 residues. Germline CDR1 and CDR2: MDHEN and SYDVKM. The ends were cut back, 10 bases at V and 4 bases at J, with 19 bases in the middle.

The rearrangement links TRBV6-4 to TRBJ2-3; 12 bases line up with TRBD2. The CDR3 is 15 residues long. V was pared by 4 bases and J by 6 bases, with 5 bases of the junction left unmatched. The germline gives CDR1 MRHNA, CDR2 SNTAGT. This chain's CDR3 is CASSALAGGSDTQYF. DNA of the CDR3: TGTGCCAGCAGTGCGCTAGCGGGGGGGTCGGATACGCAGTATTTT.

This clonotype was found a few times. J is TRBJ1-2 and V is TRBV5-1, with D possibly matching TRBD1 (5 bases). V was cut by 4 bases and J by 8 bases, with 18 bases left in between. The CDR3 spans 14 residues. Germline CDR1 SGHRS, CDR2 YFSETQ. The CDR3 DNA reads as TGCGCCAGCAGCATAGCGCTGGGGCGACCGGGCTACACCTTC. It encodes CASSIALGRPGYTF.

The genes are TRBV6-5 and TRBJ2-7; perhaps TRBD1 as D (6 bases). Per the germline V gene, CDR1 is MNHEY and CDR2 is SVGAGI. The CDR3 contains 14 residues. V gave up 2 bases and J gave up 7 bases, with 15 bases separating them. In DNA, the CDR3 is TGTGCCAGCAGTTACGGGGGCGGCCATCAAGAGCAGTACTTC. Translating gives CASSYGGGHQEQYF.

This sequence joins TRBV7-2 and TRBJ2-3; D is undetermined. The V end lost 1 base, the J end lost 2 bases, and 10 bases lay between the germline ends. The germline gives CDR1 SGHTA, CDR2 FQGNSA. The CDR3 totals 15 residues. The CDR3 DNA reads as TGTGCCAGCAGCTTAGACGGCCACTACACAGATACGCAGTATTTT. Amino acid sequence: CASSLDGHYTDTQYF.

The J gene is TRBJ1-1, the V gene TRBV7-9, with D unclear. Germline-derived CDR1 and CDR2 are SEHNR and FQNEAQ (reference sequence). The CDR3 is 16 amino acids. The germline V and J ends were trimmed by 1 base and 3 bases, with 15 bases remaining between them. The CDR3 protein is CASSLVVGIPYTEAFF. The CDR3 DNA is TGTGCCAGCAGCTTAGTTGTGGGGATCCCGTACACTGAAGCTTTCTTT. The whole variable domain, filled in from reference TRBV7-9 and TRBJ1-1, reads DTGVSQNPRHKITKRGQNVTFRCDPISEHNRLYWYRQTLGQGPEFLTYFQNEAQLEKSRLLSDRFSAERPKGSFSTLEIQRTEQGDSAMYLCASSLVVGIPYTEAFFGQGTRLTVV.

V and J are TRBV9 and TRBJ2-3; TRBD1 might be the D (5 bases). Per germline, CDR1 SGDLS and CDR2 YYNGEE. V shed 0 bases and J shed 5 bases, with 22 bases lying between them. CDR3 length: 18 residues. Here the CDR3 reads CASSVANFQGLGGDTQYF. CDR3 coding DNA: TGTGCCAGCAGCGTAGCTAATTTCCAGGGTCTCGGTGGAGATACGCAGTATTTT. Filled out from reference TRBV9 and TRBJ2-3, the complete variable domain reads DSGVTQTPKHLITATGQRVTLRCSPRSGDLSVYWYQQSLDQGLQFLIQYYNGEERAKGNILERFSAQQFPDLHSELNLSSLELGDSALYFCASSVANFQGLGGDTQYFGPGTRLTVL.

This chain links TRBV12-3 or TRBV12-4 with TRBJ2-3; no definite D call. Trimming removed 4 bases from V and 4 bases from J, with 9 bases in between. The CDR3 totals 13 residues. CDR3 in DNA: TGTGCCAGCAGTTACAGTCCTCCAGATACGCAGTATTTT. Residues: CASSYSPPDTQYF.

The chain links TRBV9 to TRBJ1-1; no reliable D call. CDR3 size: 13 residues. Germline V CDR1 and CDR2: SGDLS, YYNGEE. V lost 5 bases to trimming and J lost 7 bases, with 15 bases between them. DNA for the CDR3: TGTGCCAGCAGAACCCAACCGGCGGATGAAGCTTTCTTT. This codes for CASRTQPADEAFF.

The chain joins TRBV6-4 to TRBJ2-1; D ambiguous. The germline V gene has CDR1 MRHNA and CDR2 SNTAGT. V was shortened by 4 bases and J by 3 bases, with 10 bases between the two germline ends. CDR3 length: 14 residues. The CDR3 coding sequence is TGTGCCAGCAGTGTTAGTGGGGACTACAATGAGCAGTTCTTC. Translated: CASSVSGDYNEQFF.

The sample holds many counts of this clonotype. This chain connects TRBV7-9 to TRBJ1-2; the D gene is possibly TRBD1 (5 bases). The germline CDR1 and CDR2 sequences are SEHNR and FQNEAQ (reference sequence). V lost 5 bases and J 6 bases, leaving 13 bases between the germline ends. The CDR3 is made up of 13 amino acids. The CDR3 DNA is TGTGCCAGCAGCCACCAGGGCTTAGATGGCTACACCTTC. Protein sequence: CASSHQGLDGYTF.

The chain uses TRBV11-2 and TRBJ2-2, with TRBD2 matching 8 bases. Germline CDR1 SGHAT, CDR2 FQNNGV. The V and J ends lost 5 bases and 1 base, in that order; junction bases with no gene match: 15. This CDR3 region has 19 residues. CDR3 residues: CASSLPGLARPRNTGELFF. CDR3 in DNA: TGTGCCAGCAGCCTACCCGGACTAGCACGGCCTAGGAACACCGGGGAGCTGTTTTTT.

The V and J genes are TRBV6-5 and TRBJ1-5, with TRBD1 identical over 7 bases. Germline values: CDR1 MNHEY, CDR2 SVGAGI. The CDR3 covers 17 residues. V was clipped by 2 bases and J by 0 bases; unmatched bases: 7. The DNA of the CDR3 is TGTGCCAGCAGTTACGTGGCAGGGGGACATAGCAATCAGCCCCAGCATTTT. Its protein product is CASSYVAGGHSNQPQHF.

V usage is TRBV6-4 and J usage is TRBJ2-3; 10 bases map to TRBD2. The V segment lost 3 bases and the J segment 3 bases; nucleotides outside the gene matches: 0. The germline V gene has CDR1 MRHNA and CDR2 SNTAGT. CDR3 length: 14 residues. CDR3 DNA: TGTGCCAGCAGTGAAGCGGGGGGGACAGATACGCAGTATTTT. Protein product: CASSEAGGTDTQYF.

This clonotype was detected only once. This chain uses TRBV12-5 with TRBJ1-5; tentative D call: TRBD1 (6 bases). The CDR3 extends over 14 amino acids. The ends were cut back, 1 base at V and 2 bases at J, with 6 bases in the middle. From germline, CDR1 is LGHNT and CDR2 FRNRAP. The CDR3 protein is CASGLGQGNQPQHF. In nucleotides, the CDR3 is TGTGCTAGTGGTTTGGGACAGGGCAATCAGCCCCAGCATTTT.

The chain joins TRBV5-1 to TRBJ2-1; D call uncertain. V was pared by 1 base and J by 5 bases, with 13 bases between. CDR3 length: 15 amino acids. Germline lookup yields CDR1 SGHRS and CDR2 YFSETQ. DNA of the CDR3: TGCGCCAGCAGCTTGATTGGGCGTTTAAACAATGAGCAGTTCTTC. Protein sequence: CASSLIGRLNNEQFF. Using reference TRBV5-1 and TRBJ2-1 for the parts outside the CDR3, the full variable domain is KAGVTQTPRYLIKTRGQQVTLSCSPISGHRSVSWYQQTPGQGLQFLFEYFSETQRNKGNFPGRFSGRQFSNSRSEMNVSTLELGDSALYLCASSLIGRLNNEQFFGPGTRLTVL.

In nucleotides, the CDR3 is TGCGCCAGCAGCGCCCACAGGGAGGGTCTGAACACTGAAGCTTTCTTT. Its translation: CASSAHREGLNTEAFF. V usage is TRBV5-1 and J usage is TRBJ1-1; D might be TRBD1 (6 bases). The ends were cut back, 4 bases at V and 0 bases at J, with 16 bases in the middle. The CDR3 length is 16 residues. CDR1 SGHRS and CDR2 YFSETQ come from the germline V gene.